Below, 27 T cell receptor beta chains from the same sample are listed, as sequenced in a study of PD-L1 blockade in urothelial cancer. Data came from immunoSEQ multiplex PCR; TCRdb stores just in-frame clones and leaves some out. Here the sample spans about 49,000 clones, 87% being singletons. The source was PBMCs, collected around atezolizumab (anti-PD-L1) treatment. The source of these receptors is a man aged 55-75 years with urothelial cancer.

The rearrangement uses TRBV7-6 and TRBJ1-2; D is uncertain. Trimming took off 1 base at V and 8 bases at J, with 17 bases between the two ends. The CDR3 is made up of 15 amino acids. Germline V lookup: CDR1 SGHVS, CDR2 FNYEAQ. In nucleotides, the CDR3 is TGTGCCAGCAGCTTAGGTGGTTCCAGGCCCTCAGGCTACACCTTC. Amino acid sequence: CASSLGGSRPSGYTF.

The genes are TRBV28 and TRBJ2-1; D gene unclear. Germline V gene sequence: CDR1 MDHEN, CDR2 SYDVKM. V was clipped by 6 bases and J by 7 bases, with 10 bases between them. CDR3 size: 12 residues. CDR3 in amino acids: CASSPPRNEQFF. The CDR3 DNA follows: TGTGCCAGCAGCCCACCGAGGAATGAGCAGTTCTTC.

This rearrangement joins TRBV28 to TRBJ1-2, with 7 bases lining up with TRBD1. V shed 5 bases and J 4 bases; nucleotides not matched to a gene: 10. Germline CDR1 reads MDHEN; CDR2 reads SYDVKM. The CDR3 spans 15 residues. This CDR3 is CASSTSGGQVYGYTF. In DNA, the CDR3 is TGTGCCAGCAGTACTTCAGGGGGTCAGGTCTATGGCTACACCTTC.

This clone was seen only once. This chain connects TRBV5-1 to TRBJ2-7; 9 nucleotides agree with TRBD2. The germline gives CDR1 SGHRS, CDR2 YFSETQ. Trimming cost V 0 bases and J 2 bases; bases outside gene matches: 3. CDR3 size: 15 residues. The CDR3 sequence: CASSLGTSDTYEQYF. Written as DNA, the CDR3 is TGCGCCAGCAGCTTGGGGACTAGCGATACCTACGAGCAGTACTTC.

In regard to this clone: Germline is not matched at one junction end, which may reflect a read error. This chain links TRBV2 with TRBJ1-4; D ambiguous. The CDR3 extends over 14 amino acids. The germline V gene encodes CDR1 SNHLY and CDR2 FYNNEI. CDR3 region: CASREGGSNEKLFF. As DNA, the CDR3 is TGTGCCAGCAGAGAAGGAGGATCTAATGAAAAACTGTTTTTT.

The V and J genes are TRBV6-4 and TRBJ2-7, with 7 bases that match TRBD1. With 6 bases clipped from V and 3 bases from J, the junction kept 8 bases outside the gene matches. The CDR3 has 14 amino acids. Looked up from germline, CDR1 is MRHNA and CDR2 is SNTAGT. For the CDR3, the DNA is TGTGCCAGCAGCCCCGAGACAGGGAACTACGAGCAGTACTTC. This gives the protein CASSPETGNYEQYF.

The V gene is TRBV6-4, the J gene TRBJ2-3, with TRBD1 as a possible D gene (6 bases). With 5 bases removed from V and 2 bases from J, the gap between germline ends came to 14 bases. CDR3 length: 15 amino acids. From germline, CDR1 is MRHNA and CDR2 SNTAGT. The DNA for the CDR3 is TGTGCCAGCAGTCCAGGACAGTGGGACACAGATACGCAGTATTTT. Translation gives CASSPGQWDTDTQYF.

The chain uses TRBV28 and TRBJ1-3; D perhaps matches TRBD1 (6 bases). The germline gives CDR1 MDHEN, CDR2 SYDVKM. This CDR3 region has 16 residues. Trimming stripped 5 bases from V and 3 bases from J, with 17 bases between. CDR3 amino acids: CASSPMGGAHGNTIYF. In nucleotides, the CDR3 is TGTGCCAGCAGTCCCATGGGGGGGGCGCATGGAAACACCATATATTTT.

The V and J genes are TRBV5-1 and TRBJ1-4; D is undetermined. The V and J ends lost 0 bases and 5 bases respectively, with 8 bases between them. The CDR3 length is 14 residues. Germline V gene lookup returns CDR1 SGHRS and CDR2 YFSETQ. The CDR3 DNA follows: TGCGCCAGCAGCTTGGGAGGTAGCAATGAAAAACTGTTTTTT. This gives the protein CASSLGGSNEKLFF. Complete variable domain (other parts from reference TRBV5-1 and TRBJ1-4): KAGVTQTPRYLIKTRGQQVTLSCSPISGHRSVSWYQQTPGQGLQFLFEYFSETQRNKGNFPGRFSGRQFSNSRSEMNVSTLELGDSALYLCASSLGGSNEKLFFGSGTQLSVL.

The chain combines TRBV10-2 with TRBJ1-5; D is undetermined. V lost 0 bases, J lost 5 bases, and 8 bases lay in between. The CDR3 consists of 14 residues. Looked up from germline, CDR1 is WSHSY and CDR2 is SAAADI. The CDR3 is CASSESGSYQPQHF. Here the CDR3 DNA reads TGCGCCAGCAGTGAGTCAGGGAGTTATCAGCCCCAGCATTTT.

The chain combines TRBV4-2 with TRBJ2-7; 8 bases fit TRBD2. Unmatched junction bases numbered 15, after V lost 0 bases and J lost 8 bases. Germline loops: CDR1 LGHNA, CDR2 YNFKEQ. This CDR3 has 17 residues. The CDR3 DNA follows: TGTGCCAGCAGCCAAGATGGAACGGGGGGGCTTAGAAACCAGCAGTACTTC. This translates into CASSQDGTGGLRNQQYF.

The V call is TRBV15, the J call TRBJ1-5; D is undetermined. V was cut by 0 bases and J by 3 bases, with 6 bases left in between. Per germline, CDR1 LNHNV and CDR2 YYDKDF (reference sequence). This CDR3 has 14 residues. This CDR3 reads CATSRDRVNQPQHF. The DNA of the CDR3 is TGTGCCACCAGCAGAGATCGGGTCAATCAGCCCCAGCATTTT.

In DNA form, the CDR3 reads TGTGCCAGCAGTTACACAGGGGGCTATTATAATTCACCCCTCCACTTT. It translates to CASSYTGGYYNSPLHF. The chain is built from TRBV6-5 and TRBJ1-6; 9 nucleotides line up with TRBD1. The ends lost 2 bases at V and 4 bases at J; junction bases unmatched: 3. The CDR3 length is 16 residues. Per germline, CDR1 MNHEY and CDR2 SVGAGI.

The V call is TRBV5-1, the J call TRBJ2-5; TRBD2 matches at 12 bases. The CDR3 is made up of 18 amino acids. Germline V CDR1 and CDR2: SGHRS, YFSETQ. Losses at the gene ends were 2 bases for V and 5 bases for J; bases not matched to a gene: 13. CDR3 residues: CASSFRPSGGAGLETQYF. The CDR3 region has the DNA TGCGCCAGCAGCTTCAGACCTAGCGGGGGGGCGGGGTTGGAGACCCAGTACTTC.

The genes are TRBV28 and TRBJ1-1; D is uncertain. With 5 bases removed from V and 5 bases from J, the gap between germline ends came to 15 bases. Germline loops: CDR1 MDHEN, CDR2 SYDVKM. The CDR3 spans 14 residues. The CDR3 protein is CASSPGLRMTEAFF. CDR3 DNA: TGTGCCAGCAGTCCGGGTTTGAGGATGACTGAAGCTTTCTTT.

Worth noting for this clone: This specimen includes other DNA sequences encoding the same CDR3. The chain couples TRBV2 to TRBJ1-4; the D is unclear. Germline CDR1 is SNHLY and CDR2 is FYNNEI. The CDR3 covers 14 residues. The ends were cut back, 4 bases at V and 5 bases at J, with 11 bases in the middle. The CDR3 here is CASSVGRLNEKLFF. CDR3 coding DNA: TGTGCCAGCAGTGTCGGCCGACTCAATGAAAAACTGTTTTTT.

The chain recombines TRBV5-1 with TRBJ2-7; maybe TRBD1 (5 bases). Germline loops: CDR1 SGHRS, CDR2 YFSETQ. The CDR3 is made up of 14 amino acids. V lost 0 bases and J 0 bases, leaving 7 bases between the germline ends. The CDR3 DNA reads as TGCGCCAGCAGCTTGGCAGGGAACTCCTACGAGCAGTACTTC. Protein: CASSLAGNSYEQYF.

The chain carries TRBV28 and TRBJ2-2; tentatively, D is TRBD2 (5 bases). CDR1 MDHEN and CDR2 SYDVKM come from the germline V gene. The CDR3 extends over 13 amino acids. The V end lost 0 bases, the J end lost 9 bases, and 8 bases lay between the germline ends. Written as DNA, the CDR3 is TGTGCCAGCAGTTTATGGGGAGAGAGGGAGCTGTTTTTT. Translated, it gives CASSLWGERELFF. The variable domain in full, with the rest retrieved from reference TRBV28 and TRBJ2-2, is DVKVTQSSRYLVKRTGEKVFLECVQDMDHENMFWYRQDPGLGLRLIYFSYDVKMKEKGDIPEGYSVSREKKERFSLILESASTNQTSMYLCASSLWGERELFFGEGSRLTVL.

CDR3 coding DNA: TGCGCCAGCAGTGTCCCCGGGGGTGACTTCAACTCCTACAATGAGCAGTTCTTC. Translation: CASSVPGGDFNSYNEQFF. This sequence joins TRBV10-2 and TRBJ2-1, with a tentative D call TRBD2 (6 bases). The CDR3 covers 18 residues. Trimming left V 4 bases short and J 0 bases short, with 19 bases between. Looked up from germline, CDR1 is WSHSY and CDR2 is SAAADI.

This clone showed up just a few times. The V gene is TRBV19, the J gene TRBJ1-5; D ambiguous. The ends were cut back, 0 bases at V and 0 bases at J, with 9 bases in the middle. Looked up from germline, CDR1 is LNHDA and CDR2 is SQIVND (reference sequence). The CDR3 covers 16 residues. CDR3 nucleotides: TGTGCCAGTAGTATAGATCCCTCGGGTAGCAATCAGCCCCAGCATTTT. This gives the protein CASSIDPSGSNQPQHF.

The rearrangement links TRBV2 to TRBJ1-6, with D uncertain. In germline, CDR1 is SNHLY, CDR2 FYNNEI. Trimming took off 0 bases at V and 8 bases at J, with 2 bases between the two ends. The CDR3 is made up of 12 amino acids. The CDR3 DNA is TGTGCCAGCAGTGAAGCCTATTCACCCCTCCACTTT. Its translation: CASSEAYSPLHF.

This clone was picked up one time. V usage is TRBV29-1 and J usage is TRBJ2-2; D uncertain. Trimming pared 4 bases from V and 4 bases from J, leaving 10 bases between. This CDR3 has 13 amino acids. CDR1 and CDR2 (germline): SQVTM, ANQGSEA. CDR3 DNA: TGCAGCGTTGTCACCAGGTCCACCGGGGAGCTGTTTTTT. Protein sequence: CSVVTRSTGELFF.

The J gene is TRBJ2-5, the V gene TRBV7-2; TRBD1 aligns across 9 bases. The germline CDR1 and CDR2 sequences are SGHTA and FQGNSA. The V and J ends lost 5 bases and 5 bases, in that order; junction bases with no gene match: 9. The CDR3 contains 15 residues. In DNA, the CDR3 is TGTGCCAGCAGCATCACAGGGGGCGAGAGTGAGACCCAGTACTTC. As protein: CASSITGGESETQYF.

The chain recombines TRBV6-6 with TRBJ1-1; TRBD1 agrees at 7 bases. Germline V lookup: CDR1 MNHNY, CDR2 SVGAGI (reference sequence). The CDR3 length is 16 residues. V shed 2 bases, J shed 4 bases, and the junction held 10 bases outside the gene matches. CDR3 residues: CASSYGTAQMGTEAFF. The CDR3 DNA reads TGTGCCAGCAGTTACGGGACAGCGCAAATGGGCACTGAAGCTTTCTTT.

The chain carries TRBV10-1 and TRBJ1-5; the D gene is possibly TRBD1 (6 bases). The V gene lost 6 bases and the J gene lost 0 bases, with 18 bases spanning the gap. The germline CDR1 and CDR2 sequences are WNHNN and SYGVQD (reference sequence). The CDR3 totals 17 residues. CDR3 bases: TGCGCCAGCAGCCACACGGGACAACGCGGTAGCAATCAGCCCCAGCATTTT. Amino acids: CASSHTGQRGSNQPQHF.

This sequence joins TRBV5-1 and TRBJ1-2; D gene unclear. The CDR3 has 16 amino acids. Trimming pared 3 bases from V and 6 bases from J, leaving 21 bases between. Germline CDR1 reads SGHRS; CDR2 reads YFSETQ. CDR3 coding DNA: TGCGCCAGCAGCTCGTACGCCGGAGCACAACATCATGGCTACACCTTC. As protein: CASSSYAGAQHHGYTF.

The count of this clone is one. The chain couples TRBV28 to TRBJ1-4; weak D call: TRBD1 (6 bases). The CDR3 is 13 amino acids. Germline loops: CDR1 MDHEN, CDR2 SYDVKM. Trimming took 10 bases from V and 3 from J, leaving 12 bases between them. This CDR3 is CATADRPNEKLFF. DNA for the CDR3: TGTGCCACCGCGGACAGACCTAATGAAAAACTGTTTTTT.